These 19 T cell receptor beta chains share one sample of origin, sequenced in a study of blood T cells in healthy people across ages. With a J-beta primer mix and a sample-barcoded 5' primer, a second PCR ran 7 to 11 cycles. TCRdb reprocessed the 5' RACE reads with MiXCR, giving one entry per CDR3 protein. The data hold roughly 800,000 distinct CDR3 sequences, with 58% observed a single time. The material sequenced was blood. The origin of the receptors is a man younger than 45 in good health.

This clonotype appeared a single time. The rearrangement links TRBV3-1 to TRBJ2-5; D may correspond to TRBD1 or TRBD2 (6 bases each). Trimming removed 7 bases at V and 3 bases at J, with 18 bases between. The CDR3 runs to 15 residues. Per germline, CDR1 LGHDT and CDR2 YNNKEL (reference sequence). The chain's CDR3 is CASTSRRGVEETQYF. The DNA for the CDR3 is TGTGCCAGCACTTCCCGGAGGGGGGTGGAAGAGACCCAGTACTTC.

This clonotype was found a few times. The rearrangement uses TRBV3-1 and TRBJ2-5; TRBD2 matches 9 bases. Germline V CDR1 and CDR2: LGHDT, YNNKEL (reference sequence). With 1 base clipped from V and 3 bases from J, the junction kept 3 bases outside the gene matches. The CDR3 has 15 residues. The CDR3 sequence is CASSQAIAGEETQYF. In nucleotides, the CDR3 is TGTGCCAGCAGCCAAGCCATAGCGGGGGAAGAGACCCAGTACTTC.

This clonotype was seen once. This sequence joins TRBV20-1 and TRBJ2-1; a weak D match, TRBD1 (5 bases). V lost 6 bases and J 5 bases, leaving 20 bases between the germline ends. CDR1 is DFQATT, CDR2 SNEGSKA, per germline (reference sequence). The length of the CDR3 is 15 residues. CDR3 sequence (DNA): TGCAGTGCACTTTGGGCCTCTGGGGCACACAATGAGCAGTTCTTC. Translation gives CSALWASGAHNEQFF.

The rearrangement uses TRBV30 and TRBJ2-7; either TRBD1 or TRBD2 may fit D (7 bases each). The germline gives CDR1 GTSNPN, CDR2 SVGIG (reference sequence). The CDR3 covers 13 residues. Trimming removed 3 bases from V and 9 bases from J, with 18 bases in between. The CDR3 spells CAWSSGTDMGQYF. DNA of the CDR3: TGTGCCTGGAGCAGCGGGACAGATATGGGGCAGTACTTC.

V and J are TRBV3-1 and TRBJ1-2; 10 bases agree with TRBD1. The junction had 8 bases not matched to a gene; V was cut back by 3 bases and J by 7 bases. This CDR3 has 15 residues. Germline assignment: CDR1 LGHDT and CDR2 YNNKEL (reference sequence). In DNA, the CDR3 is TGTGCCAGCAGCCATCTTGACAGGGGGCTCGGTGGCTACACCTTC. Translated: CASSHLDRGLGGYTF.

In its sample, this clonotype was seen a few times. The chain links TRBV7-2 to TRBJ2-5; D is unclear. The J call could be wrong; TRBJ2-7 is a better fit for the DNA end. The CDR3 loop spans 14 amino acids. CDR1 is SGHTA, CDR2 FQGNSA, per germline. The CDR3 is CASRDPSLIYEQYF. The CDR3 coding sequence is TGTGCCAGCAGAGACCCCTCTCTCATCTACGAGCAGTACTTC.

V usage is TRBV18 and J usage is TRBJ2-1, with D possibly being TRBD2 (7 bases). In germline, CDR1 is KGHSH, CDR2 LQKENI. This CDR3 region has 16 residues. V lost 5 bases and J 0 bases, leaving 14 bases between the germline ends. CDR3 DNA: TGTGCCAGCTCAGCCATGGCGGGGGCCTCCTACAATGAGCAGTTCTTC. Residues: CASSAMAGASYNEQFF.

This clonotype was recorded only once. V gene TRBV7-9 combines with J gene TRBJ1-1; D is undetermined. Germline loops: CDR1 SEHNR, CDR2 FQNEAQ (reference sequence). The CDR3 covers 13 residues. The V end lost 2 bases, the J end lost 5 bases, and 9 bases lay between the germline ends. This CDR3 reads CASSLWGTTEAFF. The CDR3 DNA reads as TGTGCCAGCAGCTTATGGGGTACTACTGAAGCTTTCTTT.

The CDR3 DNA reads as TGCAGTGCTAGAGGTAGGGACCTAACAGGACTAGCGACCTACGAGCAGTACTTC. Its protein is CSARGRDLTGLATYEQYF. The chain joins TRBV20-1 to TRBJ2-7; 9 bases agree with TRBD2. The CDR3 has 18 residues. CDR1 is DFQATT and CDR2 is SNEGSKA in the germline V gene (reference sequence). Losses at the gene ends were 1 base for V and 2 bases for J; bases not matched to a gene: 15.

The V and J genes are TRBV7-9 and TRBJ1-2, with D possibly matching TRBD1 (5 bases). The germline V and J ends were trimmed by 1 base and 8 bases, with 5 bases remaining between them. Germline V lookup: CDR1 SEHNR, CDR2 FQNEAQ (reference sequence). There are 11 residues in the CDR3. In nucleotides, the CDR3 is TGTGCCAGCAGCTTAGACAGGGGCTACACCTTC. Translated, it gives CASSLDRGYTF.

V and J are TRBV7-9 and TRBJ2-1, with D possibly being TRBD2 (5 bases). The CDR3 covers 15 residues. The V gene's germline CDR1 is SEHNR and CDR2 FQNEAQ (reference sequence). V lost 3 bases, J lost 3 bases, and 12 bases lay in between. The CDR3: CASSFGGLVYNEQFF. For the CDR3, the DNA is TGTGCCAGCAGCTTTGGCGGGCTAGTCTACAATGAGCAGTTCTTC.

The rearrangement joins TRBV3-1 to TRBJ1-1; 8 positions agree with TRBD1. V trimming: 2 bases; J trimming: 2 bases; junction bases outside the gene matches: 7. Germline CDR1 and CDR2: LGHDT and YNNKEL (reference sequence). The CDR3 contains 16 residues. The CDR3 bases are TGTGCCAGCAGCCAAAATCGACAGGGGTTTAACACTGAAGCTTTCTTT. Protein product: CASSQNRQGFNTEAFF.

This clonotype was observed at least ten times. This chain links TRBV29-1 with TRBJ1-2, with D perhaps TRBD1 (6 bases). The germline gives CDR1 SQVTM, CDR2 ANQGSEA. This CDR3 contains 11 residues. CDR3: CSVGGNYGYTF. The CDR3 DNA reads as TGCAGTGTAGGGGGGAACTATGGCTACACCTTC. Together with reference TRBV29-1 and TRBJ1-2, the CDR3 gives the full variable domain: SAVISQKPSRDICQRGTSLTIQCQVDSQVTMMFWYRQQPGQSLTLIATANQGSEATYESGFVIDKFPISRPNLTFSTLTVSNMSPEDSSIYLCSVGGNYGYTFGSGTRLTVV.

The CDR3 DNA reads as TGTGCCAGCGGGCAGGACTACAATGAGCAGTACTTC. Translating gives CASGQDYNEQYF. The V and J genes are TRBV2 and TRBJ2-1; possible D gene TRBD2, 6 bases. The assigned J gene may be wrong: the sequence end matches TRBJ2-7 better. CDR3 length: 12 amino acids. Germline V gene data show CDR1 as SNHLY and CDR2 as FYNNEI.

The rearrangement joins TRBV10-3 to TRBJ2-1; 11 nucleotides match TRBD1. The germline gives CDR1 ENHRY, CDR2 SYGVKD. V lost 6 bases to trimming and J lost 6 bases; unmatched junction nucleotides: 4. The CDR3 totals 14 residues. Written as DNA, the CDR3 is TGTGCCATCAGCCCCGGGACAGGGGGCAATGAGCAGTTCTTC. Translated, it gives CAISPGTGGNEQFF.

The chain recombines TRBV29-1 with TRBJ1-2; D is unresolved. CDR1 and CDR2 from the germline V gene are SQVTM and ANQGSEA. The CDR3 totals 13 residues. Trimming removed 7 bases at V and 8 bases at J, with 20 bases between. CDR3 bases: TGCAGCGCCTTGGTCCGGGATTCCCACGGCTACACCTTC. Protein product: CSALVRDSHGYTF.

This clonotype came up once. The CDR3 loop reads CASSPSGEVDTF. As DNA, the CDR3 is TGTGCCAGCAGTCCGTCGGGGGAGGTCGACACCTTC. The gene calls are TRBV12-3 or TRBV12-4 and TRBJ1-2; maybe TRBD1 (5 bases). Trimming stripped 5 bases from V and 12 bases from J, with 16 bases between. CDR3 length: 12 residues.

The chain has TRBV10-3 and TRBJ1-6; possible D gene TRBD1, 6 bases. The ends were cut back, 4 bases at V and 10 bases at J, with 17 bases in the middle. CDR1 and CDR2 from the germline V gene are ENHRY and SYGVKD. This CDR3 has 15 amino acids. The DNA for the CDR3 is TGTGCCATCAGTGGGGCACAGGGTGTGCGGTCACCCCTCCACTTT. Protein product: CAISGAQGVRSPLHF.

In nucleotides, the CDR3 is TGTGCCAGCAGATGGACCGGGACAAGTAATGAAAAACTGTTTTTT. It codes for CASRWTGTSNEKLFF. The chain carries TRBV12-3 or TRBV12-4 and TRBJ1-4, with a weak D call TRBD1 (6 bases). The CDR3 sequence is 15 residues long. V lost 6 bases to trimming and J lost 4 bases, with 15 bases between them.